Presented here are 4 T cell receptor beta chains from one specimen sequenced in a study of human T cells and chemical hapten exposure. The time point was: patch test 1, 2 weeks after DPC sensitization. Treatment given: therapeutic diphenylcyclopropenone sensitization with weekly scalp DPC. Via MiXCR, TCRdb re-called the RACE reads, giving one row per CDR3 protein. The sample lists 180,000 or so distinct CDR3 sequences, more than 14% occurring once. The source material was whole blood, sampled in connection with sensitization to the hapten diphenylcyclopropenone (DPC). The receptors derive from a woman in her twenties or thirties with alopecia areata. Some clones in this sample may be carry-over from other donors' samples.

This clonotype was counted a few times. The rearrangement links TRBV13 to TRBJ1-1; TRBD1 agrees at 8 bases. Trimming took 6 bases from V and 5 from J; bases not matched to a gene: 5. The CDR3 contains 13 residues. Per the germline V gene, CDR1 is PRHDT and CDR2 is FYEKMQ (reference sequence). CDR3 region: CASRLDRATEAFF. In nucleotides, the CDR3 is TGTGCCAGCAGATTGGACAGGGCAACTGAAGCTTTCTTT.

This clonotype was detected a few times. CDR3 sequence reads: CASSYTGRGEKLFF. The CDR3 nucleotides are TGTGCCAGCAGCTACACAGGGAGAGGTGAAAAACTGTTTTTT. The chain joins TRBV16 to TRBJ1-4; TRBD1 is a possible D gene (6 bases). V was shortened by 5 bases and J by 7 bases, with 14 bases between the two germline ends. This CDR3 is 14 amino acids long. Germline-derived CDR1 and CDR2 are KGHSY and FQNENV. Full variable domain (rest looked up from reference TRBV16 and TRBJ1-4): GEEVAQTPKHLVRGEGQKAKLYCAPIKGHSYVFWYQQVLKNEFKFLISFQNENVFDETGMPKERFSAKCLPNSPCSLEIQATKLEDSAVYFCASSYTGRGEKLFFGSGTQLSVL.

This clonotype was detected only a few times. V and J are TRBV5-1 and TRBJ2-7; tentative D call: TRBD1 (5 bases). Trimming cost V 0 bases and J 7 bases, with 14 bases left between them. Germline V gives CDR1 SGHRS, CDR2 YFSETQ. CDR3 length: 14 residues. CDR3 protein: CASSLGTGMGEQYF. Here the CDR3 DNA reads TGCGCCAGCAGCTTGGGAACAGGAATGGGGGAGCAGTACTTC. The full variable domain, completed using reference TRBV5-1 and TRBJ2-7, is KAGVTQTPRYLIKTRGQQVTLSCSPISGHRSVSWYQQTPGQGLQFLFEYFSETQRNKGNFPGRFSGRQFSNSRSEMNVSTLELGDSALYLCASSLGTGMGEQYFGPGTRLTVT.

V usage is TRBV12-5 and J usage is TRBJ2-5; D tentatively fits TRBD1 or TRBD2 (5 bases each). Germline values: CDR1 LGHNT, CDR2 FRNRAP. This CDR3 is built from 17 residues. V was cut by 3 bases and J by 3 bases, with 20 bases left in between. The CDR3 DNA follows: TGTGCTAGTGGTTTTATCTTCGGACAAGGGGAGAAAGAGACCCAGTACTTC. It translates to CASGFIFGQGEKETQYF.